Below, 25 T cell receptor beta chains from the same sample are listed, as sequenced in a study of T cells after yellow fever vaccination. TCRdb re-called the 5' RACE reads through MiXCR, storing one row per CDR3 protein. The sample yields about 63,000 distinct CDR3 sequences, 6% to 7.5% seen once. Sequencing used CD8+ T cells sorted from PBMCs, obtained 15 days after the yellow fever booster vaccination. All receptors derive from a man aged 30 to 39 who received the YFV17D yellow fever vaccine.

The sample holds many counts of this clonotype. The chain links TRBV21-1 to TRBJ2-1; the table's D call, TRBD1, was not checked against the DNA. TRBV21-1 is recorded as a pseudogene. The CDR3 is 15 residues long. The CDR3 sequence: CASSPGADPYNEQFF. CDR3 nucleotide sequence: TGTGCCAGCAGCCCGGGCGCGGACCCCTACAATGAGCAGTTCTTC.

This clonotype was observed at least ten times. In DNA, the CDR3 is TGTGCCAGCAGCTTAGTGGGCGGGAGTGCTTATGAGCAGTTCTTC. Residues: CASSLVGGSAYEQFF. The chain links TRBV7-9 to TRBJ2-1, with TRBD2 matching over 7 bases. Trimming cost V 1 base and J 8 bases; bases outside gene matches: 8. The CDR3 runs 15 residues. Looked up from germline, CDR1 is SEHNR and CDR2 is FQNEAQ (reference sequence).

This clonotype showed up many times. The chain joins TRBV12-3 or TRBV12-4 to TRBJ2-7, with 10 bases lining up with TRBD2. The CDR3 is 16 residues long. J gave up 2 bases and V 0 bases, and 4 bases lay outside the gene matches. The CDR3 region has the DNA TGTGCCAGCAGTTTAGCAGGCGGACTAGCGGCCTACGAGCAGTACTTC. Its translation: CASSLAGGLAAYEQYF.

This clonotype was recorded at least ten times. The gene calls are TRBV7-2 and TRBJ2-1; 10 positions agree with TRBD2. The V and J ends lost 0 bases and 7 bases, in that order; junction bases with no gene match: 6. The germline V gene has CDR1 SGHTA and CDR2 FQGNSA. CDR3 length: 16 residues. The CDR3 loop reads CASSLAVLAGANEQFF. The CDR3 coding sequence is TGTGCCAGCAGCTTAGCAGTCCTAGCGGGGGCTAATGAGCAGTTCTTC.

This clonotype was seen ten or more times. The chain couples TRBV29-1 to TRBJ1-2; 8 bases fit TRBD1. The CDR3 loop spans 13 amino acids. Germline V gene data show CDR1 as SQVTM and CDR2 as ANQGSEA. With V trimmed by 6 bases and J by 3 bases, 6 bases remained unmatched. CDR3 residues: CSVDTTGDYGYTF. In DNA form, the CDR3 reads TGCAGCGTAGATACGACAGGGGACTATGGCTACACCTTC.

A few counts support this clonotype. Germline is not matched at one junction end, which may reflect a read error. The CDR3 DNA reads TGTGACATCATCCCTGAGGGGGGGCAAGCGGCTGAAGCTTTCTTT. Translation: CDIIPEGGQAAEAFF. The J gene is TRBJ1-1, the V gene TRBV10-3; D is possibly TRBD1 (6 bases). This CDR3 has 15 amino acids. CDR1 is ENHRY and CDR2 is SYGVKD in the germline V gene.

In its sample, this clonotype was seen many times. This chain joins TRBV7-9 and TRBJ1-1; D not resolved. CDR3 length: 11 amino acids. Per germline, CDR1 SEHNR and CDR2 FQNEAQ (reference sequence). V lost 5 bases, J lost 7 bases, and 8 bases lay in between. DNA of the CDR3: TGTGCCAGCAGCCTAAACTTTGAAGCTTTCTTT. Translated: CASSLNFEAFF.

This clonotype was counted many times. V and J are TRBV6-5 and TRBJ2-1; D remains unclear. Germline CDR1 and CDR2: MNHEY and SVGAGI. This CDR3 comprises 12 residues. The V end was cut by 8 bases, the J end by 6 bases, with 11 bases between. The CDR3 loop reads CASPGWGNEQFF. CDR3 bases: TGTGCCAGCCCGGGTTGGGGCAATGAGCAGTTCTTC.

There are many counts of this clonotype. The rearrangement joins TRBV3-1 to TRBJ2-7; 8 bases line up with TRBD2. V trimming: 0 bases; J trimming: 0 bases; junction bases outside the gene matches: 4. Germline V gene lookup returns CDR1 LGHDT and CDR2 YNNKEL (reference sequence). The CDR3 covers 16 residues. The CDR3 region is CASSQERLALSYEQYF. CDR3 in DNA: TGTGCCAGCAGCCAAGAAAGACTAGCGCTCTCCTACGAGCAGTACTTC.

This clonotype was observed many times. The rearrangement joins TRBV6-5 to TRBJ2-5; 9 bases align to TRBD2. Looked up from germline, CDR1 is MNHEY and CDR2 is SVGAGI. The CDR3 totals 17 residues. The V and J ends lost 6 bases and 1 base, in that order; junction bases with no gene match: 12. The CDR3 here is CASSPLAGRATQETQYF. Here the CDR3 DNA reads TGTGCCAGCAGCCCCCTAGCGGGGAGGGCCACCCAAGAGACCCAGTACTTC.

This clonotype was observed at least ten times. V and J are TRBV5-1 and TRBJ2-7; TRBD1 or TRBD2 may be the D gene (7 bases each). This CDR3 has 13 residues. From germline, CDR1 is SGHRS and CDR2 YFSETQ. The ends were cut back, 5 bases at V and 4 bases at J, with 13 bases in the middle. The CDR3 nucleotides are TGCGCCAGCAGACAGGGGACTACGTACGAGCAGTACTTC. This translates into CASRQGTTYEQYF.

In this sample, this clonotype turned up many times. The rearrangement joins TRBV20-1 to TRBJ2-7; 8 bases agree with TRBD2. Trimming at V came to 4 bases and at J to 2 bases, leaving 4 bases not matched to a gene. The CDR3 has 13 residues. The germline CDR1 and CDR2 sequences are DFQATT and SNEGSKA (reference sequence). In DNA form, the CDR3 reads TGCAGTGCTAAAGCGGGAGATACCTACGAGCAGTACTTC. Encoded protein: CSAKAGDTYEQYF.

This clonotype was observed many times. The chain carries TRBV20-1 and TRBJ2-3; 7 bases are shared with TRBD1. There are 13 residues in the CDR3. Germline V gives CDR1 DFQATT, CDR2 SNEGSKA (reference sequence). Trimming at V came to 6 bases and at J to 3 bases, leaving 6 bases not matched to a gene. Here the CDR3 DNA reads TGCAGTGCCTATACAGGGGAAACAGATACGCAGTATTTT. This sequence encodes CSAYTGETDTQYF.

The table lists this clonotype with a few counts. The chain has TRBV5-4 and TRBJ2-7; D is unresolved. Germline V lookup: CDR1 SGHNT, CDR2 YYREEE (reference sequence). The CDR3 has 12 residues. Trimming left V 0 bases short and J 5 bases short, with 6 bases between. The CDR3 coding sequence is TGTGCCAGCAGCTTGGGACTTCACGAGCAGTACTTC. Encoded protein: CASSLGLHEQYF.

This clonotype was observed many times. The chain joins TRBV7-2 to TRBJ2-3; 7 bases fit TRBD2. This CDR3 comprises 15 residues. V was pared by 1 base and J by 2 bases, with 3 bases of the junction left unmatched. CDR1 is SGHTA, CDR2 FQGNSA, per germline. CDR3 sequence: CASSLETSYTDTQYF. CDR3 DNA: TGTGCCAGCAGCTTAGAGACTAGCTACACAGATACGCAGTATTTT.

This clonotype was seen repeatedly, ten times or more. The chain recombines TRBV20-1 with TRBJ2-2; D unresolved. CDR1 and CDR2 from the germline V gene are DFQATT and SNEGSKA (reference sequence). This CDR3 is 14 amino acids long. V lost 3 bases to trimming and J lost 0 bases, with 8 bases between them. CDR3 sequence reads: CSASHSANTGELFF. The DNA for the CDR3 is TGCAGTGCTAGTCATTCCGCGAACACCGGGGAGCTGTTTTTT.

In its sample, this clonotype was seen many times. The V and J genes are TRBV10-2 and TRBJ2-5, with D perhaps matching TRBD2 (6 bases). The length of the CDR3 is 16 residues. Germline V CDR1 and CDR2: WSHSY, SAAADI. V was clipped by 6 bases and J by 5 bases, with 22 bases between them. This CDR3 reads CASRDLRLGEYETQYF. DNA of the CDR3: TGCGCCAGCAGGGACCTCAGACTAGGGGAGTACGAGACCCAGTACTTC.

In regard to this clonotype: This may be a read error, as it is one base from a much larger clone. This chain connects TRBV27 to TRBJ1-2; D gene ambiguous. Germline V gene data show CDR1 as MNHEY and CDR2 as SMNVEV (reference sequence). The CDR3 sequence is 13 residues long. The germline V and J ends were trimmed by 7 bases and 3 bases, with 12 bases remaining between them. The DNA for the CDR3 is TGTGCCAGCAATTATGTCGGGGACTATGGCTACACCTTC. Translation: CASNYVGDYGYTF.

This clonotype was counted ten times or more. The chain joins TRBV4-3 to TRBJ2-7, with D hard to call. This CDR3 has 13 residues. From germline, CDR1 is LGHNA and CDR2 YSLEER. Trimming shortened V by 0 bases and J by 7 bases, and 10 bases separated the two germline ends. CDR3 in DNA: TGCGCCAGCAGCCAAGAGGGGTGGGAAGAGCAGTACTTC. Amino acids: CASSQEGWEEQYF.

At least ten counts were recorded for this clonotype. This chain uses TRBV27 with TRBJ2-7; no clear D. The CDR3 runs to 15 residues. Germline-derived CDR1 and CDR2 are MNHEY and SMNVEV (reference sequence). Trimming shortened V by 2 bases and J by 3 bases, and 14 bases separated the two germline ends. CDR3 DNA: TGTGCCAGCAGTTTAGACCCGACGGCCCACTACGAGCAGTACTTC. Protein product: CASSLDPTAHYEQYF.

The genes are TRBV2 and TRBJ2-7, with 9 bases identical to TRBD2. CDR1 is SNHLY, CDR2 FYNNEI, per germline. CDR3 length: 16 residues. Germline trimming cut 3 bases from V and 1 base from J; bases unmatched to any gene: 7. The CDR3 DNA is TGTGCCAGCAGTGATCTTAGCGGGAGTGTATCCTACGAGCAGTACTTC. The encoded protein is CASSDLSGSVSYEQYF.

CDR3 nucleotides: TGTGCCAGCAGCTCCCCAGTCTTCACCGGGGAGCTGTTTTTT. This sequence encodes CASSSPVFTGELFF. The V and J genes are TRBV7-9 and TRBJ2-2, with unresolved D. The germline V and J ends were trimmed by 4 bases and 4 bases, with 10 bases remaining between them. The CDR3 consists of 14 residues. Germline V gene data show CDR1 as SEHNR and CDR2 as FQNEAQ (reference sequence).

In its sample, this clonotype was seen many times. CDR3 in DNA: TGTGCCACCAGCAGGGCCCCCATCGGCACCTACGAGCAGTACTTC. Amino acids: CATSRAPIGTYEQYF. The chain carries TRBV15 and TRBJ2-7, with D hard to call. V was cut by 3 bases and J by 2 bases, with 14 bases left in between. The CDR3 length is 15 residues. Germline V gene data show CDR1 as LNHNV and CDR2 as YYDKDF (reference sequence).

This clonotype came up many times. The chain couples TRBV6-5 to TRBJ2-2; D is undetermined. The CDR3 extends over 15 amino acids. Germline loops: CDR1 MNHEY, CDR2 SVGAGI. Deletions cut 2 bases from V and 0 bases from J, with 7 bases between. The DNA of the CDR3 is TGTGCCAGCAGTTACACCCCTGCGAACACCGGGGAGCTGTTTTTT. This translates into CASSYTPANTGELFF.

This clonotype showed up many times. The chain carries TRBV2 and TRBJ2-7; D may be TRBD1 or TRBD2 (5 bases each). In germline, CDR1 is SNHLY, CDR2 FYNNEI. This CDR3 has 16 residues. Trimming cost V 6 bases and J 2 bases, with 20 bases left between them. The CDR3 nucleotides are TGTGCCAGCAGGGGACCGGGCCCAGAGGTCCCCTACGAGCAGTACTTC. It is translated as CASRGPGPEVPYEQYF.